This TCR beta chain was recorded in a study of blood T cell repertoires in COVID-19. The table came from immunoSEQ multiplex PCR; TCRdb's copy has only in-frame clones and leaves some out. This table holds 80,000 or so clones, 86% found once. The TCR comes from a human donor in a cohort sampled during active COVID-19. The material sequenced was peripheral blood.

The CDR3 DNA reads TGTGCCAGTAGTATTACAGGACAACCGAACACTGAAGCTTTCTTT. It translates to CASSITGQPNTEAFF. V gene TRBV19 combines with J gene TRBJ1-1, with D perhaps matching TRBD1 (5 bases). This CDR3 is built from 15 residues. Germline loops: CDR1 LNHDA, CDR2 SQIVND (reference sequence). Trimming took 3 bases from V and 1 from J, leaving 12 bases between them.